The clone carrying this TCR beta chain was counted only a few times. Its antigen is still unknown. The V and J ends lost 0 bases and 5 bases respectively, with 11 bases between them. Germline-derived CDR1 and CDR2 are LNHDA and SQIVND (reference sequence). The CDR3 is 15 residues long. This sample was taken from a study of T cell responses to AZD1222 COVID-19 vaccine. Findings and caveats of the study: Targets within unmutated variant regions were reportedly found for nearly half of spike-specific TCRs.

Here immunoSEQ multiplex PCR was the method, and the copy in TCRdb shows in-frame clones only, minus some. The data contain around 77,000 clones, around 86% of them singletons. This clonotype was obtained from an adult in good health. This chain connects TRBV19 to TRBJ1-5, with a tentative D call TRBD1 (5 bases). Sequencing was performed on peripheral blood, taken on day 0 of AZD1222 vaccination. As DNA, the CDR3 is TGTGCCAGTAGTATAGATCGGGAGGGGCATCAGCCCCAGCATTTT. Its translation: CASSIDREGHQPQHF.